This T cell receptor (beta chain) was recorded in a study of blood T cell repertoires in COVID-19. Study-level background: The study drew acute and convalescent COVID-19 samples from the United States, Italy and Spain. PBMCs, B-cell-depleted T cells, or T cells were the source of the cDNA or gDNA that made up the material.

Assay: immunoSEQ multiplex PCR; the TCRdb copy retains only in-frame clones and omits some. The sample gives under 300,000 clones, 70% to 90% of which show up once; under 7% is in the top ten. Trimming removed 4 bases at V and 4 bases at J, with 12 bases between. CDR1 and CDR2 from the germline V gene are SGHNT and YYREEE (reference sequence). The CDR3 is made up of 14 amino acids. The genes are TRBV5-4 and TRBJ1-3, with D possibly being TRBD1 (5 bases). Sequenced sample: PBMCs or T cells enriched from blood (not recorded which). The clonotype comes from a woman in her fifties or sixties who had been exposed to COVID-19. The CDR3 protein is CASSQGLLGNTIYF. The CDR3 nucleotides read TGTGCCAGCAGCCAGGGACTCCTAGGAAACACCATATATTTT.